This T cell receptor (beta chain) emerged from a study of CD8 T cells in ankylosing spondylitis (dated 2017 in TCRdb). Looking at the study overall: The study set out to find disease-linked TCR variants by profiling T cell receptor beta repertoires in ankylosing spondylitis patients and healthy donors. The full study cohort was made up of about 25 ankylosing spondylitis patients and 108 healthy donors. Samples of peripheral blood were taken, and for ankylosing spondylitis patients, synovial fluid was collected as well.

This clonotype was recorded at least ten times. Its target antigen remains unknown. Nothing much larger sits one base from this clone, and base qualities are not available. Trimming takes 5 bases off V and 4 bases off J; junction bases not matched to a gene: 7. The germline V gene specifies SGHTA as CDR1 and FQGNSA as CDR2. CDR3 length: 14 amino acids, cysteine to phenylalanine. The entry retains the CDR3 DNA only, 42 bases that are in frame from base 1. The data were produced on an Illumina HiSeq 2500. TCR beta libraries were prepared by quantitative 5'-RACE with molecular barcodes. Under the source paper's analysis protocol: Disease-linked TCR variants were identified with a new computational method built on a probabilistic model of VDJ rearrangement. TCRdb ran its own pipeline on the public reads, namely fastp trimming at Q25 and MiXCR clone calling, and kept in-frame beta chains. Each entry is one CDR3 protein sequence, shown with its most common DNA and genes. TCRdb, not the authors, supplied the V and J calls. The sample yields 220,000 or so distinct CDR3 sequences; roughly a tenth were counted once. The ten largest clones represent about 20% of the sample.

Study-wide findings and limitations: A TCR beta motif made up of several highly homologous amino acid variants appeared to be characteristic of blood from ankylosing spondylitis patients. A CD8+ phenotype was shown by the disease-linked clones, which were found at relatively low frequencies in peripheral blood. The disease-linked clones were reported to be significantly enriched in matched synovial fluid samples from ankylosing spondylitis patients. Some TCR beta motif variants had previously been reported in synovial fluid and blood of reactive arthritis patients, which suggested common disease-initiation mechanisms.

The TCR sequence derives from a male donor with ankylosing spondylitis or in good health (not recorded which). The sequence joins TRBV7-2 to TRBJ1-1; 7 bases in between match TRBD1. Sequenced: blood, either unsorted or a sorted T cell fraction (not recorded which). In nucleotide form, the sequence is TGTGCCAGCAGCCAACAAACAGGGGTCACTGAAGCTTTCTTT. It is translated as CASSQQTGVTEAFF. Extended through the reference TRBV7-2 and TRBJ1-1 proteins, this CDR3 yields the full variable domain: GAGVSQSPSNKVTEKGKDVELRCDPISGHTALYWYRQSLGQGLEFLIYFQGNSAPDKSGLPSDRFSAERTGGSVSTLTIQRTQQEDSAVYLCASSQQTGVTEAFFGQGTRLTVV.